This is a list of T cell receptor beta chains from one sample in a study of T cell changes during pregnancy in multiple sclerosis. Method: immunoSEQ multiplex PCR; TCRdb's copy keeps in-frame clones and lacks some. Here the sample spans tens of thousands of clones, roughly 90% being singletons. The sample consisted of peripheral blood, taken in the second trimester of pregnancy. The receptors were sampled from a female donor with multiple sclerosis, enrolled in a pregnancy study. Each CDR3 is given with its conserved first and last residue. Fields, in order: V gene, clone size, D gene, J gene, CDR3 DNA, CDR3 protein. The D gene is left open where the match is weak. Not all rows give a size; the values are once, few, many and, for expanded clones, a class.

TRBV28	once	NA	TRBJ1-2	TGTGCCAGCAGCCCCACAGGGTTCTTAACTGAATTGGGCTACACCTTC	CASSPTGFLTELGYTF
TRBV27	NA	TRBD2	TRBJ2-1	TGTGCCAGCAGTTTAGAAGCGGGACTGAACAATGAGCAGTTCTTC	CASSLEAGLNNEQFF
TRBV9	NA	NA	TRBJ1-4	TGTGCCAGCAGCGTAGGGGTACAGCAAAATGAAAAACTGTTTTTT	CASSVGVQQNEKLFF
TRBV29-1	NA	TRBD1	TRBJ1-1	TGCAGCGTTTCCTGGACAGGGCCGAACACTGAAGCTTTCTTT	CSVSWTGPNTEAFF
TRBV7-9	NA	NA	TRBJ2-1	TGTGCCAGCAGCTCCCCGACTAGTAGATCCTACAATGAGCAGTTCTTC	CASSSPTSRSYNEQFF
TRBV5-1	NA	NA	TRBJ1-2	TGCGCCAGCAGCTTGTATGGGGACGGGGGCTATGGCTACACCTTC	CASSLYGDGGYGYTF
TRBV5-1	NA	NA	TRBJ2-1	TGCGCCAGCAGTTTAATCCCGACCTGGAGCTCCTACAATGAGCAGTTCTTC	CASSLIPTWSSYNEQFF
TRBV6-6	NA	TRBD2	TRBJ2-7	TGTGCCAGCAGTTACTCGGCGGGGACTATTCGCGAGCAGTACTTC	CASSYSAGTIREQYF
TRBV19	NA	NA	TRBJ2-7	TGTGCCAGTAGTATTAGATCGGACAACGAGCAGTACTTC	CASSIRSDNEQYF
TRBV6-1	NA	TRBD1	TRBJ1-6	TGTGCCAGCAGTGAGGACAGGGCCTTCTCTGGTCCCCTCCACTTT	CASSEDRAFSGPLHF
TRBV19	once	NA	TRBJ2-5	TGTGCCAGTAGCCCAGAGGCCGGGGGCACCGGGGGGGAGACCCAGTACTTC	CASSPEAGGTGGETQYF
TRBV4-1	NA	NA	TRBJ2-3	TGCGCCAGCAGCCAACCCGCGAGGTCAGATACGCAGTATTTT	CASSQPARSDTQYF
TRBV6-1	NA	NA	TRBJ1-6	TGTGCCAGCAATCTAGACTTTGAGGCCAATTCACCCCTCCACTTT	CASNLDFEANSPLHF
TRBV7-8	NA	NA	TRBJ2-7	TGTGCCAGCAGCTTAGTGGGGGGTCATCACGAGCAGTACTTC	CASSLVGGHHEQYF
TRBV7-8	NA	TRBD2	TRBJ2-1	TGTGCCAGCAGCTCAACTAGCGGGAGTGATAGGTATGAGCAGTTCTTC	CASSSTSGSDRYEQFF
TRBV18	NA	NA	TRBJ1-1	TGTGCCAGCTCACCCGGGGCTGAAGCTTTCTTT	CASSPGAEAFF
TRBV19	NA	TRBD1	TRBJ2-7	TGTGCCAGTAGTTCGGACAGGGCATCCTACGAGCAGTACTTC	CASSSDRASYEQYF
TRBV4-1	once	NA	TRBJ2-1	TGCGCCAGCAGCCAAGGTCCACTATCCTACAATGAGCAGTTCTTC	CASSQGPLSYNEQFF
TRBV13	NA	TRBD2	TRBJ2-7	TGTGCCAGCAGCTTAGGCCTAGCGGGAGCCTACGAGCAGTACTTC	CASSLGLAGAYEQYF
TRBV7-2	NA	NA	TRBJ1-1	TGTGCCAGCAGCTCGGGGGGAGGTACTGAAGCTTTCTTT	CASSSGGGTEAFF
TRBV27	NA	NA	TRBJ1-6	TGTGCCAGCAGACGAAGGGGGGGTTTCAGCTCCTATAATTCACCCCTCCACTTT	CASRRRGGFSSYNSPLHF
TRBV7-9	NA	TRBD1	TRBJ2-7	TGTGCCAGCAGCTTGGGTGGACAGGGCGGAAAGTACTTC	CASSLGGQGGKYF
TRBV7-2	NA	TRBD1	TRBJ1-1	TGTGCCAGCAGCTTAGCGATGGACAGGTCGGGAGCTGAAGCTTTCTTT	CASSLAMDRSGAEAFF
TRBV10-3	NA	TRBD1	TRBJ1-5	TGTGCCATCAGTCCGGGACAGAAGAATCAGCCCCAGCATTTT	CAISPGQKNQPQHF
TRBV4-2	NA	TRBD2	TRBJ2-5	TGTGCCAGCAGCCAAGGGCTAGCGGGATATCAAGAGACCCAGTACTTC	CASSQGLAGYQETQYF
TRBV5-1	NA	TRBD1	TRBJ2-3	TGCGCCAGCAGCTTGGCCGCGTTTGGGACAGGGGTGTTTACAGATACGCAGTATTTT	CASSLAAFGTGVFTDTQYF
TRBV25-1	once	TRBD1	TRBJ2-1	TGTGCCAGCAGTAGAGACAGGGGGCACAGTGAGCAGTTCTTC	CASSRDRGHSEQFF
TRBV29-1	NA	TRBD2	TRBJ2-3	TGCAGCGTTGGCGAGCGGGAGGTCACAGATACGCAGTATTTT	CSVGEREVTDTQYF
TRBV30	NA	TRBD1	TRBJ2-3	TGTGCCTGGAGCGATACAGGGGTAGGGTACGGAGATACGCAGTATTTT	CAWSDTGVGYGDTQYF
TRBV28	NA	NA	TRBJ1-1	TGTGCCAGCAGTCACCCCGGGGGAGCTTTCTTT	CASSHPGGAFF
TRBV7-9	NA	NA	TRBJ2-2	TGTGCCAGCAGCTTAGCCGGGTCAAGGGGGGAGCTGTTTTTT	CASSLAGSRGELFF
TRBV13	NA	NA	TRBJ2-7	TGTGCCAGCAGCCCAAGGAGCTCCTACGAGCAGTACTTC	CASSPRSSYEQYF
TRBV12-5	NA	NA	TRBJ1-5	TGTGCTAGTGTACCGGGGAATGGGGTCAATCAGCCCCAGCATTTT	CASVPGNGVNQPQHF
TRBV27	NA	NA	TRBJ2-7	TGTGCCAGCAGCCCTCGCTTGAGCGAGCAGTACTTC	CASSPRLSEQYF
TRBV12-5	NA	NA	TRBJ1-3	TGTGCTAGTGGACCCGGACAAGCCCGGTCCGGAAACACCATATATTTT	CASGPGQARSGNTIYF
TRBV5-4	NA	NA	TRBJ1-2	TGTGCCAGCAGCTTAAGGGGGACGGATAACTATGGCTACACCTTC	CASSLRGTDNYGYTF
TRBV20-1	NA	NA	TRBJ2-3	TGCAGTGCCCTATTAACAGATACGCAGTATTTT	CSALLTDTQYF
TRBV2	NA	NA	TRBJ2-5	TGTGCCAGCAGTGAAAACAGGGACCAAGAGACCCAGTACTTC	CASSENRDQETQYF
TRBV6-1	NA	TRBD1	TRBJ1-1	TGTGCCAGCAGTAGACTCACAGGGGGGAACACTGAAGCTTTCTTT	CASSRLTGGNTEAFF
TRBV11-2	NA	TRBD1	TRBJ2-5	TGTGCCAGCAGCTTAGATCGCGGACAGGGGACGTCTTACTTC	CASSLDRGQGTSYF
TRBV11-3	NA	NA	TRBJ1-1	TGTGCCAGCAGCTTAGATCTGTGGGAGGGTAGGACTGAAGCTTTCTTT	CASSLDLWEGRTEAFF
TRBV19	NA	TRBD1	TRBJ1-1	TGTGCCAGTAGTTTACCACCCGGGACAGTTGATACTGAAGCTTTCTTT	CASSLPPGTVDTEAFF
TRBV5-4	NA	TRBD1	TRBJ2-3	TGTGCCAGCAGCGTGCGGACAGGGGGTATAGATACGCAGTATTTT	CASSVRTGGIDTQYF
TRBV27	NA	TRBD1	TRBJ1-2	TGTGCCAGCAGTACAGGGGGACGCTATGGCTACACCTTC	CASSTGGRYGYTF
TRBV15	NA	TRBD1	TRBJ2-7	TGTGCCACCAGCAGAGATGGGCAGGGGGCGGAAGAGCAGTACTTC	CATSRDGQGAEEQYF
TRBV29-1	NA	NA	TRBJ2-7	TGCAGCACAGAGGACAGCGCCTACGAGCAGTACTTC	CSTEDSAYEQYF
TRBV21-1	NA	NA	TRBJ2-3	TGTGCCAGCAGCTCCCGACCTGGCAGGGTCTCAGATACGCAGTATTTT	CASSSRPGRVSDTQYF
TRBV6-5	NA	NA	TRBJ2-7	TGTGCCAGCAGTGGAATCTTTGGGCAGCAGTACTTC	CASSGIFGQQYF
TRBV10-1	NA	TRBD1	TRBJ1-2	TGCGCCAACCACCAGGACAGGCCCGCTAGCTCTTATGGCTACACCTTC	CANHQDRPASSYGYTF
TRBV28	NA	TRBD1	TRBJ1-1	TGTGCCAGCAGTTGGGCCACAGGGGGCACTGAAGCTTTCTTT	CASSWATGGTEAFF
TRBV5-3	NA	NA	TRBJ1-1	TGTGCCAGAAGCTTGGCCGGGACAACCACCGCCCTGGACACTGAAGCTTTCTTT	CARSLAGTTTALDTEAFF